This TCR beta chain stems from a study of blood T cell repertoires in COVID-19. TCRdb's copy holds only in-frame clones and misses some; the assay was immunoSEQ multiplex PCR. The sample consists of about 240,000 clones, about 90% of them appearing once. CDR3 length: 15 residues. V was trimmed by 1 base and J by 5 bases, leaving 17 bases between them. Germline CDR1 reads GTSNPN; CDR2 reads SVGIG (reference sequence). The chain carries TRBV30 and TRBJ1-1, with D perhaps TRBD1 (5 bases). What was sequenced was peripheral blood. This receptor was taken from a man aged 55 to 70 who had recovered from COVID-19. The CDR3 DNA reads TGTGCCTGGAGTGGGTTTAACAGCCGGGGGACTGAAGCTTTCTTT. Its translation is CAWSGFNSRGTEAFF.